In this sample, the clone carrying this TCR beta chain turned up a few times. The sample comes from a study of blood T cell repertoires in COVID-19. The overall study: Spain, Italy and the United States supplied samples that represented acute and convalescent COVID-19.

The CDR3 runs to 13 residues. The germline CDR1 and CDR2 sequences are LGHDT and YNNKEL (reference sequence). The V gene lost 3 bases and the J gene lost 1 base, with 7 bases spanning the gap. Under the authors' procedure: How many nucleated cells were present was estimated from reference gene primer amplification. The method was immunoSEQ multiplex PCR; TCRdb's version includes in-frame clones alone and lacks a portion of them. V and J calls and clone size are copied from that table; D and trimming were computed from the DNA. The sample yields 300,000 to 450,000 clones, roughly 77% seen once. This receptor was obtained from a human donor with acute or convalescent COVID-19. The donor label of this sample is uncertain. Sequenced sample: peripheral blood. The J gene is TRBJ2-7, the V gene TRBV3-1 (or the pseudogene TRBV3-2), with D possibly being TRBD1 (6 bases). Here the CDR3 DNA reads TGTGCCAGCAGCCAGGGGGCTTCCTACGAGCAGTACTTC. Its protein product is CASSQGASYEQYF.